This record concerns one T cell receptor (beta chain) sequence. What antigen it recognizes has not been identified. One base away there is no much larger clone; base qualities are not given. This sample is drawn from a study of control samples from healthy donors and cancer patients (dated by TCRdb to the early 2020s). CDR1 and CDR2 were assigned from the germline V gene as SGHTA and FQGTGA. Taken from cysteine to phenylalanine, the CDR3 has 14 residues. Only CDR3 DNA remains: 42 bases, in frame from the first base. Relative to germline, V is 2 bases shorter and J is 7 bases shorter, with 11 bases between their ends. Libraries were prepared through the immunoSEQ multiplex PCR assay. This immuneACCESS table, as held by TCRdb, lists in-frame sequences with V and J called but not all clones. Of the missing ones, under half trace to an unresolved V gene in checked studies; the others have no known cause. This sample holds about 150,000 clones; about 94% were observed only once. The leading ten clones occupy roughly 2.3% of the sample.

In this chain, TRBV7-3 is recombined with TRBJ2-2, with a tentative D gene TRBD2 over 5 matching bases. Sequencing was performed on blood. The sequence derives from a man aged 50 to 59 in good health. CDR3 sequence: CASSLFRGGGELFF. The nucleotide sequence reads as follows: TGTGCCAGCAGCTTATTTCGGGGTGGCGGGGAGCTGTTTTTT.